Listed below are T cell receptor beta chains from one sample, sequenced in a study of T cell repertoires in cytomegalovirus infection. Each CDR3 protein gets one entry after TCRdb re-called the reads with MiXCR. This sample has approximately 500,000 distinct CDR3 sequences, with 10% to 12% found just once. Source material: PBMCs. The receptors stem from a human donor in good health (CMV status not recorded). Some clones in this sample may be carry-over from other donors' samples. The CDR3 runs from the conserved cysteine through the conserved F or W. A D gene is named only where the DNA matches it firmly. Part of the rows lack a size; the others show once, few, many or a class for expanded clones.

V,D,J,size,DNA,CDR3
TRBV28,TRBD2,TRBJ2-1,NA,TGTGCCAGCAGTTTATCGCTAGCGGGGGGGGGTTACAATGAGCAGTTCTTC,CASSLSLAGGGYNEQFF
TRBV7-9,TRBD1,TRBJ2-7,NA,TGTGCCAGCAGCACTCCGGGACAGGGTGTCGAGCAGTACTTC,CASSTPGQGVEQYF
TRBV19,TRBD2,TRBJ2-5,many,TGTGCCAGTAGTATAGGAGGGACTAGCGGGGGAGAGACCCAGTACTTC,CASSIGGTSGGETQYF
TRBV19,NA,TRBJ2-7,many,TGTGCCAGTAGTAACACCGGGACATCCTACGAGCAGTACTTC,CASSNTGTSYEQYF
TRBV6-1,TRBD2,TRBJ2-1,few,TGTGCCAGCAGTGAAGTAGGTCTCGGCGGGAGACCCTCGCATGAGCAGTTCTTC,CASSEVGLGGRPSHEQFF
TRBV12-3/TRBV12-4,NA,TRBJ1-5,many,TGTGCCAGCAGTTTATGGACGGCCGCCCAGCCCCAGCATTTT,CASSLWTAAQPQHF
TRBV14,NA,TRBJ2-7,NA,TGTGCCAGCAGCCAATACGCCGCCTCCTACGAGCAGTACTTC,CASSQYAASYEQYF
TRBV12-3/TRBV12-4,NA,TRBJ1-2,many,TGTGCCAGCAGTTTTTCTGGGGCAGACGACTATGGCTACACCTTC,CASSFSGADDYGYTF
TRBV23-1,TRBD1,TRBJ2-1,NA,TGCGCCAGCAGTCACCGACAGGGGAATGAGCAGTTCTTC,CASSHRQGNEQFF
TRBV28,TRBD2,TRBJ2-3,many,TGTGCCAGCAGTTCCCCTGGACTAGCGGGTGGTAGCACAGATACGCAGTATTTT,CASSSPGLAGGSTDTQYF
TRBV5-5,TRBD1,TRBJ2-7,NA,TGTGCCAGCAGCTACAGGGGGCAGCACGAGCAGTACTTC,CASSYRGQHEQYF
TRBV7-3,NA,TRBJ1-1,many,TGTGCCAGCAGCCGTGACAGTGGGTCCACTGAAGCTTTCTTT,CASSRDSGSTEAFF
TRBV7-2,NA,TRBJ1-1,many,TGTGCCAGCCTAATCCAGGGGCTCTACACTGAAGCTTTCTTT,CASLIQGLYTEAFF
TRBV12-5,NA,TRBJ1-5,few,TGTGCTAGTGGGCTTGGAATCCAGCCCCAGCATTTT,CASGLGIQPQHF
TRBV3-1,NA,TRBJ1-5,NA,TGTGCCAGCAGCCCGAGGGGAACGGTCAATCAGCCCCAGCATTTT,CASSPRGTVNQPQHF
TRBV20-1,TRBD2,TRBJ2-7,few,TGCAGTGCTAGTCGACTAGCGGGAGACGAGCAGTACTTC,CSASRLAGDEQYF
TRBV7-6,TRBD1,TRBJ2-5,many,TGTGCCAGCAGCTTAGCGGGACAGGGGAGAGAGACCCAGTACTTC,CASSLAGQGRETQYF
TRBV27,NA,TRBJ2-1,NA,TGTGCCAGCAGCGACTCTCAGGGGTTGAGGAACAATGAGCAGTTCTTC,CASSDSQGLRNNEQFF
TRBV15,TRBD2,TRBJ2-4,many,TGTGCCACCAGCAGAGATCGGGGGGAGTGGGTCATTCAGTACTTC,CATSRDRGEWVIQYF
TRBV7-9,NA,TRBJ2-3,few,TGTGCCAGCAGCTACCGGACTAGCACAGATACGCAGTATTTT,CASSYRTSTDTQYF
TRBV4-1,NA,TRBJ1-5,NA,TGCGCCAGCAGCCAAGAGATGCCGCAGCCCCAGCATTTT,CASSQEMPQPQHF
TRBV19,TRBD1,TRBJ2-1,many,TGTGCCAGTAGACTTGCAGGGGGCTCCTCCTACAATGAGCAGTTCTTC,CASRLAGGSSYNEQFF
TRBV5-1,TRBD1,TRBJ2-1,few,TGCGCCAGCACCCCCGGGGACAGTGCTTACAATGAGCAGTTCTTC,CASTPGDSAYNEQFF
TRBV20-1,NA,TRBJ2-1,NA,TGCAGTGCCAGCCGGTCCTCCTTGGTTAATGAGCAGTTCTTC,CSASRSSLVNEQFF
TRBV5-1,NA,TRBJ2-7,many,TGCGCCACCCGGACGGTCTCTACAAGTGGGGAGCAGTACTTC,CATRTVSTSGEQYF
TRBV11-2,TRBD1,TRBJ2-5,many,TGTGCCAGCAGCCCCTCGACAGGGAACGAGGAGACCCAGTACTTC,CASSPSTGNEETQYF
TRBV12-3/TRBV12-4,NA,TRBJ2-1,many,TGTGCCAGCAGTTTCTCAGTTCTGGCCAGCTACAATGAGCAGTTCTTC,CASSFSVLASYNEQFF
TRBV20-1,NA,TRBJ2-7,NA,TGCAGTGCTAGTCGGGGGGCAGGGGAGCAGTACTTC,CSASRGAGEQYF
TRBV9,TRBD2,TRBJ2-6,NA,TGTGCCAGCGGGAGGGTGAGCTCTGGGGCCAACGTCCTGACTTTC,CASGRVSSGANVLTF
TRBV7-9,NA,TRBJ1-5,many,TGTGCCAGCAGCCCCGGACGGAGCAATCAGCCCCAGCATTTT,CASSPGRSNQPQHF
TRBV7-6,NA,TRBJ2-5,NA,TGTGCCAGCAGCTTTGGAGGGAAGCTCGAGACCCAGTACTTC,CASSFGGKLETQYF
TRBV12-3/TRBV12-4,TRBD2,TRBJ2-1,few,TGTGCCAGCAAAGTAGCGGGAGGGCTTCGGGAGCAGTTCTTC,CASKVAGGLREQFF
TRBV28,NA,TRBJ2-7,few,TGTGCCAGCAGTTTGCCGGGGCCCGCCGTAAGCTCCTACGAGCAGTACTTC,CASSLPGPAVSSYEQYF
TRBV19,NA,TRBJ2-7,NA,TGTGCCAGTAGTCCCCGCCTCGGACAGTCCGGGCAGGCCTACGAGCAGTACTTC,CASSPRLGQSGQAYEQYF
TRBV18,NA,TRBJ1-3,NA,TGTGCCAGCTCCGCCGGGGAAGGAAACACCATATATTTT,CASSAGEGNTIYF
TRBV6-5,TRBD2,TRBJ2-1,many,TGTGCCAGCAGGACCGGGACTAGAGACACTGGAACGCAGTTCTTC,CASRTGTRDTGTQFF
TRBV11-2,NA,TRBJ1-1,many,TGTGCCAGCAGCTCCCGGGACGTCTTATTCACTGAAGCTTTCTTT,CASSSRDVLFTEAFF
TRBV3-1,TRBD1,TRBJ1-5,NA,TGTGCCAGCAGCAAGGGACAGGCACTATATAGCAATCAGCCCCAGCATTTT,CASSKGQALYSNQPQHF
TRBV7-2,NA,TRBJ2-7,many,TGTGCCAGCAGCTCCGGGACAATTTACGAGCAGTACTTC,CASSSGTIYEQYF
TRBV5-6,NA,TRBJ1-5,NA,TGTGCCAGCAGCTTGGCACAGTGGAGCAATCAGCCCCAGCATTTT,CASSLAQWSNQPQHF
TRBV6-1,NA,TRBJ2-7,many,TGTGCCAGCGCCTGGGCAGGGGAAACGAGGGCCTACGAGCAGTACTTC,CASAWAGETRAYEQYF
TRBV19,NA,TRBJ2-1,NA,TGTGCCAGTAGTCCCGCGTCAGCGGATAGGGAGCATGACCAGTTCTTC,CASSPASADREHDQFF